The 10 T cell receptor beta chains in this list originate from one sample, sequenced in a study of blood T cell repertoires in COVID-19. Only in-frame clones appear in the TCRdb table, and some are missing; sequencing was by immunoSEQ multiplex PCR. The sample carries approximately 250,000 clones, around nine tenths recorded once. Sequenced input: peripheral blood. These receptors were collected from a woman aged 60 to 75 with COVID-19, enrolled during active disease.

The chain combines TRBV7-7 with TRBJ2-2; 8 bases are shared with TRBD2. J lost 0 bases, V lost 1 base, and 7 bases had no gene match. The CDR3 contains 18 residues. CDR1 and CDR2 (germline): SSHAT, FNYEAQ (reference sequence). The CDR3 here is CASSLVASGPPNTGELFF. CDR3 DNA sequence: TGTGCCAGCAGCTTAGTTGCTAGCGGGCCGCCGAACACCGGGGAGCTGTTTTTT.

CDR3: CASSLAWGQSSYGYTF. The DNA of the CDR3 is TGTGCCAGCAGCTTAGCGTGGGGACAGTCCTCCTATGGCTACACCTTC. The V and J genes are TRBV7-2 and TRBJ1-2; 7 bases are a match to TRBD1. CDR1 and CDR2 (germline): SGHTA, FQGNSA. This CDR3 has 16 amino acids. Losses at the gene ends were 0 bases for V and 4 bases for J; bases not matched to a gene: 8.

This chain joins TRBV28 and TRBJ1-5, with D possibly TRBD1 on 5 matching bases. CDR3 length: 15 residues. CDR1 is MDHEN and CDR2 is SYDVKM in the germline V gene. V was cut by 4 bases and J by 4 bases, with 14 bases left in between. The CDR3 coding sequence is TGTGCCAGCAGTTCTGGGGGGTCCCGAAATCAGCCCCAGCATTTT. This encodes CASSSGGSRNQPQHF.

V and J are TRBV6-5 and TRBJ1-1; perhaps TRBD1 as D (5 bases). This CDR3 comprises 15 residues. Germline V gene sequence: CDR1 MNHEY, CDR2 SVGAGI. The germline V and J ends were trimmed by 6 bases and 3 bases, with 17 bases remaining between them. Here the CDR3 DNA reads TGTGCCAGCAGATTACCGACCGGGGGTGACACTGAAGCTTTCTTT. This translates into CASRLPTGGDTEAFF.

The CDR3 loop is CASSQSGNYGYTF. The DNA for the CDR3 is TGCGCCAGCAGCCAATCAGGGAACTATGGCTACACCTTC. The chain carries TRBV4-1 and TRBJ1-2; the D gene is possibly TRBD1 (5 bases). Germline V gene data show CDR1 as MGHRA and CDR2 as YSYEKL. The length of the CDR3 is 13 residues. V dropped 2 bases and J dropped 2 bases, with 6 bases sitting between them.

The V and J genes are TRBV5-1 and TRBJ2-7; 7 bases align to TRBD1. CDR1 and CDR2 from the germline V gene are SGHRS and YFSETQ. The CDR3 runs to 14 residues. V trimming: 7 bases; J trimming: 7 bases; junction bases outside the gene matches: 14. CDR3 coding DNA: TGCGCCAGCGGCGCCGGGACAGCCTCCTGGGAGCAGTACTTC. It translates to CASGAGTASWEQYF.

The chain couples TRBV27 to TRBJ1-4; D may be TRBD1 (5 bases). The CDR3 covers 15 residues. Germline V gene lookup returns CDR1 MNHEY and CDR2 SMNVEV (reference sequence). Trimming removed 6 bases from V and 8 bases from J, with 19 bases in between. As DNA, the CDR3 is TGTGCCAGCAGCATAGCTCGGGGGAGGCAAGAAAAACTGTTTTTT. Translated, it gives CASSIARGRQEKLFF.

The chain carries TRBV5-1 and TRBJ2-3; TRBD2 agrees at 12 bases. The J segment lost 5 bases and the V segment lost 0 bases, leaving 4 bases of the junction unmatched. This CDR3 spans 16 amino acids. Germline V gene data show CDR1 as SGHRS and CDR2 as YFSETQ. CDR3: CASSLGTSGVIDTQYF. DNA of the CDR3: TGCGCCAGCAGCTTGGGGACTAGCGGGGTTATAGATACGCAGTATTTT. The full variable domain, rest sourced from reference TRBV5-1 and TRBJ2-3, is KAGVTQTPRYLIKTRGQQVTLSCSPISGHRSVSWYQQTPGQGLQFLFEYFSETQRNKGNFPGRFSGRQFSNSRSEMNVSTLELGDSALYLCASSLGTSGVIDTQYFGPGTRLTVL.

The rearrangement links TRBV3-1 (or the pseudogene TRBV3-2) to TRBJ2-7; tentative D call: TRBD1 (6 bases). The germline V and J ends were trimmed by 0 bases and 5 bases, with 11 bases remaining between them. The CDR3 runs to 14 residues. Germline V gene lookup returns CDR1 LGHDT and CDR2 YNNKEL (reference sequence). The CDR3 nucleotides are TGTGCCAGCAGCCAAGATGTCAGGGGCGACGAGCAGTACTTC. Protein: CASSQDVRGDEQYF.

The rearrangement links TRBV2 to TRBJ1-3, with 9 bases identical to TRBD1. V shed 5 bases and J 2 bases; nucleotides not matched to a gene: 7. This CDR3 is built from 16 residues. Germline lookup yields CDR1 SNHLY and CDR2 FYNNEI. Written as DNA, the CDR3 is TGTGCCAGCAGTAGGGGACAGGGACGCCCTGGAAACACCATATATTTT. Translated: CASSRGQGRPGNTIYF.